One and the same sample provided the 25 T cell receptor beta chains below, sequenced in a study of blood T cell repertoires in COVID-19. Assay used: immunoSEQ multiplex PCR; TCRdb lists only in-frame clones, some missing. The table has 180,000 or so clones, around 88% seen once. The sample consisted of PBMCs or T cells enriched from blood (not recorded which). The receptor set was obtained from a woman aged 45-60 years in a cohort exposed to, infected with or recovered from COVID-19 (not recorded which).

The chain links TRBV3-1 (or the pseudogene TRBV3-2) to TRBJ2-7; perhaps TRBD1 as D (5 bases). Germline assignment: CDR1 LGHDT and CDR2 YNNKEL (reference sequence). The ends were cut back, 3 bases at V and 5 bases at J, with 11 bases in the middle. The CDR3 contains 13 residues. The CDR3 sequence is CASSHGQGNEQYF. DNA for the CDR3: TGTGCCAGCAGCCACGGCCAGGGTAACGAGCAGTACTTC.

The chain couples TRBV7-3 to TRBJ2-1; no reliable D call. Looked up from germline, CDR1 is SGHTA and CDR2 is FQGTGA. The CDR3 has 14 residues. Trimming shortened V by 5 bases and J by 6 bases, and 14 bases separated the two germline ends. CDR3 sequence: CASSLDSVSNEQFF. The CDR3 coding sequence is TGTGCCAGCAGCCTAGATTCCGTGAGCAATGAGCAGTTCTTC.

This clone was counted a few times. This sequence joins TRBV7-9 and TRBJ1-3; D remains ambiguous. CDR3 size: 12 residues. V shed 4 bases and J shed 7 bases, with 8 bases lying between them. Germline V gives CDR1 SEHNR, CDR2 FQNEAQ (reference sequence). DNA of the CDR3: TGTGCCAGCAGCTCACTCGATAACACCATATATTTT. It translates to CASSSLDNTIYF.

The rearrangement links TRBV7-2 to TRBJ2-2; D might be TRBD1 (6 bases). This CDR3 spans 14 amino acids. Germline CDR1 is SGHTA and CDR2 is FQGNSA. Trimming pared 0 bases from V and 8 bases from J, leaving 10 bases between. The chain's CDR3 is CASSLATGTGELFF. The CDR3 nucleotides are TGTGCCAGCAGCTTAGCCACAGGGACAGGGGAGCTGTTTTTT.

The chain has TRBV6-5 and TRBJ2-7; D is ambiguous. This CDR3 spans 13 amino acids. V gave up 8 bases and J gave up 3 bases, with 14 bases separating them. Germline CDR1 is MNHEY and CDR2 is SVGAGI. The CDR3 nucleotides read TGTGCCAGCCAATATAACGTCGGCTACGAGCAGTACTTC. Translated, it gives CASQYNVGYEQYF.

The gene calls are TRBV3-1 (or the pseudogene TRBV3-2) and TRBJ2-7; 8 positions agree with TRBD1. Per the germline V gene, CDR1 is LGHDT and CDR2 is YNNKEL (reference sequence). V lost 1 base and J lost 3; bases outside the gene matches: 2. This CDR3 has 14 residues. CDR3 in amino acids: CASSQVDRDYEQYF. The CDR3 DNA reads TGTGCCAGCAGCCAAGTGGACAGGGACTACGAGCAGTACTTC.

V is TRBV9 and J is TRBJ2-5; D not certain. V gave up 0 bases and J gave up 5 bases, with 8 bases separating them. The CDR3 runs to 13 residues. Germline-derived CDR1 and CDR2 are SGDLS and YYNGEE. CDR3 loop: CASSVGVTETQYF. The CDR3 DNA reads as TGTGCCAGCAGCGTAGGAGTAACGGAGACCCAGTACTTC.

V and J are TRBV4-2 and TRBJ2-4, with D possibly matching TRBD2 (6 bases). Germline V gene data show CDR1 as LGHNA and CDR2 as YNFKEQ. The CDR3 sequence is 17 residues long. Trimming removed 0 bases at V and 2 bases at J, with 14 bases between. CDR3 nucleotides: TGTGCCAGCAGCCAAGATTTGCGCGGGACGTCCAAAAACATTCAGTACTTC. This codes for CASSQDLRGTSKNIQYF.

The chain employs TRBV12-3 or TRBV12-4 and TRBJ1-6, with D tentatively TRBD1 (6 bases). The CDR3 spans 13 residues. The V gene lost 3 bases and the J gene lost 13 bases, with 13 bases spanning the gap. The CDR3: CASSFEDSRPLHF. CDR3 nucleotide sequence: TGTGCCAGCAGTTTTGAGGACAGTCGGCCCCTCCACTTT.

The chain couples TRBV6-5 to TRBJ1-1; 10 nucleotides line up with TRBD1. The V gene's germline CDR1 is MNHEY and CDR2 SVGAGI. There are 15 residues in the CDR3. Trimming cost V 6 bases and J 6 bases; bases outside gene matches: 10. As DNA, the CDR3 is TGTGCCAGCAGCGTCCCGGGACAGGGGAGAGCTGAAGCTTTCTTT. It is translated as CASSVPGQGRAEAFF.

J is TRBJ1-6 and V is TRBV5-1; 8 bases are shared with TRBD1. Germline loops: CDR1 SGHRS, CDR2 YFSETQ. The CDR3 is 17 residues long. The ends lost 0 bases at V and 5 bases at J; junction bases unmatched: 7. The CDR3 is CASSLAGGFVDNSPLHF. In DNA form, the CDR3 reads TGCGCCAGCAGCTTGGCAGGGGGCTTTGTCGATAATTCACCCCTCCACTTT.

V and J are TRBV7-9 and TRBJ1-1, with 8 nucleotides matching TRBD1. V lost 3 bases, J lost 6 bases, and 6 bases stayed unmatched. The germline V gene encodes CDR1 SEHNR and CDR2 FQNEAQ (reference sequence). The CDR3 runs to 14 residues. CDR3 bases: TGTGCCAGCAGCTTCCCGGGACAGGATGCTGAAGCTTTCTTT. It yields the protein CASSFPGQDAEAFF.

This rearrangement joins TRBV11-2 to TRBJ1-5; D is unclear. Germline V gene data show CDR1 as SGHAT and CDR2 as FQNNGV. V dropped 3 bases and J dropped 5 bases, with 14 bases sitting between them. This CDR3 is built from 15 residues. The CDR3 sequence: CASSLGRTADQPQHF. The DNA for the CDR3 is TGTGCCAGCAGCTTGGGGAGGACGGCTGATCAGCCCCAGCATTTT.

This clone was picked up one time. The V and J genes are TRBV5-4 and TRBJ1-6; 8 bases fit TRBD1. This CDR3 spans 15 amino acids. Germline loops: CDR1 SGHNT, CDR2 YYREEE (reference sequence). The junction had 3 bases not matched to a gene; V was cut back by 2 bases and J by 5 bases. CDR3 nucleotide sequence: TGTGCCAGCAGCTTACGGACAGGGAATAATTCACCCCTCCACTTT. Amino acid sequence: CASSLRTGNNSPLHF. The whole variable domain, filled in from reference TRBV5-4 and TRBJ1-6, reads ETGVTQSPTHLIKTRGQQVTLRCSSQSGHNTVSWYQQALGQGPQFIFQYYREEENGRGNFPPRFSGLQFPNYSSELNVNALELDDSALYLCASSLRTGNNSPLHFGNGTRLTVT.

The chain joins TRBV3-1 (or the pseudogene TRBV3-2) to TRBJ2-2; tentative D call: TRBD1 (5 bases). The CDR3 consists of 16 residues. Germline CDR1 reads LGHDT; CDR2 reads YNNKEL (reference sequence). V lost 0 bases to trimming and J lost 4 bases, with 12 bases between them. DNA for the CDR3: TGTGCCAGCAGCCAAGACAGGGTGTCGTTCACCGGGGAGCTGTTTTTT. Its protein is CASSQDRVSFTGELFF.

The V and J genes are TRBV30 and TRBJ1-5, with 7 bases fitting TRBD1. CDR3 length equals 14 residues. Germline assignment: CDR1 GTSNPN and CDR2 SVGIG (reference sequence). The junction had 6 bases not matched to a gene; V was cut back by 1 base and J by 6 bases. CDR3 loop: CAWSGRTGAQPQHF. The CDR3 DNA reads as TGTGCCTGGAGTGGACGCACAGGGGCTCAGCCCCAGCATTTT. The entire variable domain, with the rest obtained from reference TRBV30 and TRBJ1-5, is as follows: SQTIHQWPATLVQPVGSPLSLECTVEGTSNPNLYWYRQAAGRGLQLLFYSVGIGQISSEVPQNLSASRPQDRQFILSSKKLLLSDSGFYLCAWSGRTGAQPQHFGDGTRLSIL.

This chain uses TRBV2 with TRBJ2-7, with TRBD2 matching over 9 bases. CDR1 is SNHLY, CDR2 FYNNEI, per germline. The ends lost 6 bases at V and 0 bases at J; junction bases unmatched: 15. The CDR3 loop spans 18 amino acids. CDR3 sequence (DNA): TGTGCCAGCAGCACCAAACCTAGCGGGACTTCAAGCTCCTACGAGCAGTACTTC. The encoded protein is CASSTKPSGTSSSYEQYF. Looking up the rest from reference TRBV2 and TRBJ2-7 gives the full variable domain: EPEVTQTPSHQVTQMGQEVILRCVPISNHLYFYWYRQILGQKVEFLVSFYNNEISEKSEIFDDQFSVERPDGSNFTLKIRSTKLEDSAMYFCASSTKPSGTSSSYEQYFGPGTRLTVT.

The chain combines TRBV11-2 with TRBJ1-1, with D possibly being TRBD1 (5 bases). V dropped 5 bases and J dropped 3 bases, with 10 bases sitting between them. From germline, CDR1 is SGHAT and CDR2 FQNNGV. The CDR3 extends over 13 amino acids. The CDR3 is CASSQQADTEAFF. CDR3 in DNA: TGTGCCAGCAGCCAACAGGCGGACACTGAAGCTTTCTTT. The full variable domain, completed using reference TRBV11-2 and TRBJ1-1, is EAGVAQSPRYKIIEKRQSVAFWCNPISGHATLYWYQQILGQGPKLLIQFQNNGVVDDSQLPKDRFSAERLKGVDSTLKIQPAKLEDSAVYLCASSQQADTEAFFGQGTRLTVV.

This CDR3 reads CASSQPDSYEQYF. The CDR3 DNA follows: TGTGCCAGCAGCCAACCCGACAGTTACGAGCAGTACTTC. The genes are TRBV14 and TRBJ2-7, with a possible D match to TRBD1 (5 bases). The CDR3 has 13 amino acids. V gave up 2 bases and J gave up 4 bases, with 9 bases separating them. CDR1 and CDR2 from the germline V gene are SGHDN and FVKESK.

The chain carries TRBV9 and TRBJ1-2, with 9 bases fitting TRBD1. The CDR3 has 16 residues. Germline CDR1 SGDLS, CDR2 YYNGEE. The V gene end was trimmed by 3 bases and the J gene end by 0 bases; junction bases not matched to a gene: 6. The CDR3 DNA reads as TGTGCCAGCAGCGCCTGGGACAGGGCAGCTAACTATGGCTACACCTTC. It encodes CASSAWDRAANYGYTF.

The chain links TRBV5-1 to TRBJ1-4, with D unclear. Trimming shortened V by 4 bases and J by 2 bases, and 12 bases separated the two germline ends. The germline V gene encodes CDR1 SGHRS and CDR2 YFSETQ. CDR3 length: 15 amino acids. The CDR3 DNA sequence: TGCGCCAGCAGCACGACCGGGTTTACTAATGAAAAACTGTTTTTT. Protein sequence: CASSTTGFTNEKLFF.

V gene TRBV30 combines with J gene TRBJ1-2; the D is unclear. V was cut by 4 bases and J by 11 bases, with 20 bases left in between. The CDR3 contains 13 residues. Germline-derived CDR1 and CDR2 are GTSNPN and SVGIG (reference sequence). The CDR3 bases are TGTGCCTGGACCCTCCTTCCGGTCCCGTCGTACACCTTC. This gives the protein CAWTLLPVPSYTF. The full variable domain, in which reference TRBV30 and TRBJ1-2 provide the parts outside the CDR3, is SQTIHQWPATLVQPVGSPLSLECTVEGTSNPNLYWYRQAAGRGLQLLFYSVGIGQISSEVPQNLSASRPQDRQFILSSKKLLLSDSGFYLCAWTLLPVPSYTFGSGTRLTVV.

The gene calls are TRBV5-8 and TRBJ2-5; D might be TRBD1 (5 bases). The CDR3 is 15 residues long. Germline V gene sequence: CDR1 SGHTS, CDR2 YDEGEE. Trimming shortened V by 7 bases and J by 5 bases, and 21 bases separated the two germline ends. CDR3 amino acids: CASSGAGYGLETQYF. In nucleotides, the CDR3 is TGTGCCAGCTCTGGGGCAGGGTATGGATTGGAGACCCAGTACTTC.

In this sample, this clone turned up a few times. The chain is built from TRBV11-1 and TRBJ2-5; 9 bases map to TRBD1. This CDR3 contains 14 residues. Germline CDR1 and CDR2: SGHAT and FQDESV (reference sequence). The ends lost 2 bases at V and 4 bases at J; junction bases unmatched: 2. The CDR3 protein is CASSLRTGVETQYF. DNA of the CDR3: TGTGCCAGCAGCTTAAGGACAGGGGTAGAGACCCAGTACTTC.

This chain uses TRBV7-9 with TRBJ2-1, with D hard to call. CDR1 and CDR2 (germline): SEHNR, FQNEAQ (reference sequence). The CDR3 totals 12 residues. V was cut by 5 bases and J by 4 bases, with 6 bases left in between. In DNA form, the CDR3 reads TGTGCCAGCAGCCCCAGGTACAATGAGCAGTTCTTC. Amino acids: CASSPRYNEQFF.